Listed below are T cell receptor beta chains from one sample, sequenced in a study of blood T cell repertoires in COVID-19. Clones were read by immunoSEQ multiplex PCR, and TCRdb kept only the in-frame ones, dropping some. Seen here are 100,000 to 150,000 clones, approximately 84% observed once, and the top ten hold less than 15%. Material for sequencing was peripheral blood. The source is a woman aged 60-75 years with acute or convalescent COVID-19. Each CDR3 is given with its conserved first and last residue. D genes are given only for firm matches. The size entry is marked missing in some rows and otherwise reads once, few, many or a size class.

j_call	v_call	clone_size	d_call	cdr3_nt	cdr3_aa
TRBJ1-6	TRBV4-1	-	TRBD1	TGCGCCAGCAGCCAAGTAAACTCCGGGACAGTTTCACCCCTCCACTTT	CASSQVNSGTVSPLHF
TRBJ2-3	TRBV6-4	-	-	TGTGCCAGCAGTGAGTCAGGGGCTACAGATACGCAGTATTTT	CASSESGATDTQYF
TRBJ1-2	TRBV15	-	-	TGTGCCACCAGCAGAGATGGGTGGGGGGAGGATAGGGACTATGGCTACACCTTC	CATSRDGWGEDRDYGYTF
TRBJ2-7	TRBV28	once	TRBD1	TGTGCCAGCACTACCGCAGGGGGCCTCTACGAGCAGTACTTC	CASTTAGGLYEQYF
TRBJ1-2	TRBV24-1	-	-	TGTGCCACCAGTGATTCCAGGATCCCTAACTATGGCTACACCTTC	CATSDSRIPNYGYTF
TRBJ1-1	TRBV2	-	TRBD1	TGTGCCAGCAGTGAAGGACAGGGCTGGAACACTGAAGCTTTCTTT	CASSEGQGWNTEAFF
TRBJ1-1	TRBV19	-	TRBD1	TGTGCCAGTACCCTCCGGGACAGGCTGAACACTGAAGCTTTCTTT	CASTLRDRLNTEAFF
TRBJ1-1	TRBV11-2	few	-	TGTGCCAGCAGCTCCTACCCGTCGACTGAAGCTTTCTTT	CASSSYPSTEAFF
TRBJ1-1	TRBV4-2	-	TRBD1	TGTGCCAGCAGCCAAGGGACAGGGGCCGGAACTTTCTTT	CASSQGTGAGTFF
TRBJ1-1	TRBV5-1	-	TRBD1	TGCGCCAGCAGCTCCTTCTTCGACAGGGGGGACACTGAAGCTTTCTTT	CASSSFFDRGDTEAFF
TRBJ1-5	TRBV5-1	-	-	TGCGCCAGCAGCTTGGGCGAGGGTAGCAATCAGCCCCAGCATTTT	CASSLGEGSNQPQHF
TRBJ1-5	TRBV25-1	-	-	TGTGCCAGCAGTGAGCAGGGTAATCAGCCCCAGCATTTT	CASSEQGNQPQHF
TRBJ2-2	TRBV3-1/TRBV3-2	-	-	TGTGCCAGCAGCTTATCCCCGAACACCGGGGAGCTGTTTTTT	CASSLSPNTGELFF
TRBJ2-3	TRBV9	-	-	TGTGCCAGCAGCGTAGCTGGGACACACCAACGGGATACGCAGTATTTT	CASSVAGTHQRDTQYF
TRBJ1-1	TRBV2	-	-	TGTGCCAGCAGTCGACGGGTGAACACTGAAGCTTTCTTT	CASSRRVNTEAFF
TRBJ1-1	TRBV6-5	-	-	TGTGCCTCTAATCCCCGGGGAGGCACTGAAGCTTTCTTT	CASNPRGGTEAFF
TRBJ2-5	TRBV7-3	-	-	TGTGCCAGCAGCTTAGTTCTTAGCGGCCAAGAGACCCAGTACTTC	CASSLVLSGQETQYF
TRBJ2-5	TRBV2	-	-	TGTGCCAGCAGGCTTAGACTAGGAGTATTTACAGAGACCCAGTACTTC	CASRLRLGVFTETQYF
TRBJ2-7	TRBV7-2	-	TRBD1	TGTGCCAGCAGCCAACAGGGGAGTGGGAGCGAGCAGTACTTC	CASSQQGSGSEQYF
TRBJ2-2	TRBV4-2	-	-	TGTGCCAGCAGCCAAGCGACCGTCGGAGCATCGAACACCGGGGAGCTGTTTTTT	CASSQATVGASNTGELFF
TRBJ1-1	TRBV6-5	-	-	TGTGCCAGCAGTCCTATCCCCACCAATTTAGCTTTCTTT	CASSPIPTNLAFF
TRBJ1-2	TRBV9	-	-	TGTGCCAGCAGCGCCTCCGGGGGTAACTATGGCTACACCTTC	CASSASGGNYGYTF
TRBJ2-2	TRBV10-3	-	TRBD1	TGTGCCATCAGTGTGACAGGGGGAGTCACCGGGGAGCTGTTTTTT	CAISVTGGVTGELFF
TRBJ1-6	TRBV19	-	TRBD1	TGTGCCAGTAGTAAAGGGTCCGACAGGGTTAATTCACCCCTCCACTTT	CASSKGSDRVNSPLHF